The next 10 T cell receptor beta chains were all read from a single sample in a study of OX40 agonist ivuxolimab in advanced cancers. Profiled with immunoSEQ multiplex PCR; TCRdb holds only in-frame clones, not every one. The data contain roughly 25,000 clones, 81% of them seen just once; the ten biggest clones take up about 32%. Sequencing was performed on CD4+ or CD8+ T cells sorted from blood, taken in a trial of the OX40 agonist ivuxolimab. Receptors originate from an adult with an advanced solid tumor such as melanoma, head and neck, liver or kidney cancer.

The chain links TRBV18 to TRBJ2-1; the match to TRBD2 covers 9 bases. CDR1 is KGHSH, CDR2 LQKENI, per germline. The V segment lost 3 bases and the J segment 8 bases; nucleotides outside the gene matches: 11. The CDR3 contains 16 residues. The CDR3 DNA reads as TGTGCCAGCTCACCCCGAGGGGGACTAGCTTTCGATGAGCAGTTCTTC. Its translation is CASSPRGGLAFDEQFF.

The chain uses TRBV9 and TRBJ2-5; TRBD2 matches 8 bases. Germline loops: CDR1 SGDLS, CDR2 YYNGEE. The CDR3 consists of 14 residues. After removal of 0 bases from V and 5 bases from J, the junction contained 3 bases not matched to a gene. CDR3 residues: CASSVVGGGETQYF. The CDR3 DNA follows: TGTGCCAGCAGCGTAGTCGGCGGGGGGGAGACCCAGTACTTC.

A single count supports this clone. The CDR3, as DNA: TGTGCCAGCAGCTTTGACTCGTACGAGCAGTACTTC. It specifies CASSFDSYEQYF. The chain joins TRBV7-9 to TRBJ2-7; D is ambiguous. The germline V gene has CDR1 SEHNR and CDR2 FQNEAQ (reference sequence). With 3 bases removed from V and 4 bases from J, the gap between germline ends came to 7 bases. The CDR3 length is 12 residues. The full variable domain, its missing parts supplied by reference TRBV7-9 and TRBJ2-7, is DTGVSQNPRHKITKRGQNVTFRCDPISEHNRLYWYRQTLGQGPEFLTYFQNEAQLEKSRLLSDRFSAERPKGSFSTLEIQRTEQGDSAMYLCASSFDSYEQYFGPGTRLTVT.

V and J are TRBV6-1 and TRBJ1-1; D remains ambiguous. The CDR3 has 15 residues. The germline V gene encodes CDR1 MNHNS and CDR2 SASEGT. Trimming stripped 2 bases from V and 6 bases from J, with 16 bases between. This CDR3 is CASSESSSGVAEAFF. The DNA of the CDR3 is TGTGCCAGCAGTGAATCCTCTTCTGGGGTCGCTGAAGCTTTCTTT.

The chain uses TRBV15 and TRBJ2-3, with a possible D match to TRBD2 (6 bases). Germline values: CDR1 LNHNV, CDR2 YYDKDF (reference sequence). Deletions cut 1 base from V and 5 bases from J, with 13 bases between. The CDR3 length is 15 residues. CDR3 nucleotide sequence: TGTGCCACCAGCAGAGTACGCGGGGCGGAAGATACGCAGTATTTT. Encoded protein: CATSRVRGAEDTQYF.

V gene TRBV6-6 combines with J gene TRBJ1-5; D is ambiguous. This CDR3 is 15 amino acids long. The ends were cut back, 3 bases at V and 5 bases at J, with 14 bases in the middle. CDR1 is MNHNY and CDR2 is SVGAGI in the germline V gene (reference sequence). For the CDR3, the DNA is TGTGCCAGCAGTTATCAGGCGGCTTGGGATCAGCCCCAGCATTTT. Its translation is CASSYQAAWDQPQHF.

The chain has TRBV6-4 and TRBJ2-7; D call uncertain. This CDR3 comprises 8 residues. Germline-derived CDR1 and CDR2 are MRHNA and SNTAGT. The CDR3 region has the DNA TGTGCCAGCAGTGAATCGTTCGTC. Protein: CASSESFV.

J is TRBJ2-5 and V is TRBV6-5; D is possibly TRBD1 (7 bases). V lost 0 bases to trimming and J lost 2 bases, with 10 bases between them. CDR3 length: 15 residues. Germline CDR1 is MNHEY and CDR2 is SVGAGI. The CDR3 DNA reads TGTGCCAGCAGTTACTCACCAGGGGGGCAAGAGACCCAGTACTTC. It encodes CASSYSPGGQETQYF.

The rearrangement uses TRBV27 and TRBJ2-5; D remains ambiguous. In germline, CDR1 is MNHEY, CDR2 SMNVEV (reference sequence). This CDR3 contains 15 residues. The V gene lost 5 bases and the J gene lost 1 base, with 14 bases spanning the gap. The CDR3 loop reads CASSPSTGRQETQYF. The CDR3 DNA sequence: TGTGCCAGCAGTCCAAGCACCGGGCGCCAAGAGACCCAGTACTTC.

The chain employs TRBV7-9 and TRBJ2-7; D not certain. The CDR3 loop spans 14 amino acids. Per the germline V gene, CDR1 is SEHNR and CDR2 is FQNEAQ (reference sequence). V was shortened by 1 base and J by 2 bases, with 9 bases between the two germline ends. CDR3 sequence (DNA): TGTGCCAGCAGCTTAGGGGCTACACCCTACGAGCAGTACTTC. It codes for CASSLGATPYEQYF.